This TCR beta chain was identified during a study of cytomegalovirus exposure and HLA in healthy donors. Overall study: Earlier, approximately 190 million T cells were analyzed, and 90 million to 120 million unique TCR beta sequences were found among them. Study outcomes and limitations: Previous analysis showed most TCR beta V segments were productive about 87% or about 30% of the time. Most TCR sequences showed up rarely, but some public TCRs showed up in many donors. The study carried out a later analysis of TCR beta sequences. It associated some 17,000 of them with specific HLA alleles at a false discovery rate of 0.05.

With regard to this clone: Its cognate antigen is unknown.

The PCR used 60 Vbeta and 13 Jbeta primers. Assay used: immunoSEQ multiplex PCR; TCRdb lists only in-frame clones, some missing. The top ten hold roughly 6% of the sample, which has roughly 140,000 clones, about four fifths seen once. In germline, CDR1 is MNHEY, CDR2 SVGAGI. V was clipped by 6 bases and J by 4 bases; unmatched bases: 6. The CDR3 totals 14 residues. This clonotype was obtained from a man aged 45-65 years in good health and CMV-seropositive. Sequenced material: PBMCs. The chain joins TRBV6-5 to TRBJ1-5; 7 bases align to TRBD1. The CDR3 sequence is CASRNRGRNQPQHF. Written as DNA, the CDR3 is TGTGCCAGCAGGAACAGGGGACGGAATCAGCCCCAGCATTTT.